Listed below are T cell receptor beta chains from one sample, sequenced in a study of blood T cell repertoires in COVID-19. Sequencing used immunoSEQ multiplex PCR; TCRdb keeps in-frame clones, though not all of them. The sample shows 100,000 to 150,000 clones, roughly 82% of them seen only once. Sequencing was carried out using peripheral blood. Receptor source: a human donor in a cohort sampled during active COVID-19. Each CDR3 is given with its conserved first and last residue. The D gene is left open where the match is weak. Only some rows state a clone size, as once, few, many or a class for expanded clones.

size	D	J	V	length	CDR3	DNA
.	TRBD1	TRBJ2-2	TRBV6-5	14	CASNTGGVGGELFF	TGTGCCAGCAATACAGGGGGCGTAGGCGGGGAGCTGTTTTTT
.	TRBD1	TRBJ1-3	TRBV27	16	CASARTGHGSGNTIYF	TGTGCCAGCGCAAGGACAGGGCACGGGTCTGGAAACACCATATATTTT
many	TRBD1	TRBJ1-2	TRBV5-1	15	CASSLRTGSEGGYTF	TGCGCCAGCAGCCTACGGACAGGGTCCGAGGGAGGCTACACCTTC
few	TRBD1	TRBJ1-5	TRBV7-2	14	CASSYGTANQPQHF	TGTGCCAGCAGCTACGGGACAGCTAATCAGCCCCAGCATTTT
.	.	TRBJ1-1	TRBV3-1/TRBV3-2	14	CASSPGLINTEAFF	TGTGCCAGCAGCCCGGGACTGATCAACACTGAAGCTTTCTTT
.	TRBD2	TRBJ2-7	TRBV13	14	CASSVGLVPYEQYF	TGTGCCAGCAGCGTGGGACTAGTACCCTACGAGCAGTACTTC
once	TRBD1	TRBJ2-7	TRBV28	13	CASSQNRGYEQYF	TGTGCCAGCAGTCAAAACAGGGGCTACGAGCAGTACTTC
.	TRBD2	TRBJ2-7	TRBV10-3	16	CAIKGTSGRSDYEQYF	TGTGCCATCAAAGGGACTAGCGGGAGGAGCGACTACGAGCAGTACTTC
.	TRBD1	TRBJ2-6	TRBV5-1	16	CASSSGDRAGANVLTF	TGCGCCAGCAGCTCGGGGGACAGGGCTGGGGCCAACGTCCTGACTTTC
.	.	TRBJ1-1	TRBV27	13	CASSLGQLGKAFF	TGTGCCAGCAGTTTAGGGCAGTTAGGCAAAGCTTTCTTT
.	TRBD1	TRBJ1-1	TRBV5-1	13	CASSLGQGAEAFF	TGCGCCAGCAGCTTGGGACAGGGCGCTGAAGCTTTCTTT
.	.	TRBJ2-2	TRBV9	14	CASSVTVGTGELFF	TGTGCCAGCAGCGTAACAGTCGGCACCGGGGAGCTGTTTTTT
.	TRBD2	TRBJ2-3	TRBV29-1	14	CSVGQAGPTDTQYF	TGCAGCGTTGGTCAAGCGGGACCCACAGATACGCAGTATTTT
few	TRBD2	TRBJ2-1	TRBV24-1	16	CATSETGTRSYNEQFF	TGTGCCACCAGTGAAACCGGGACTAGGTCCTACAATGAGCAGTTCTTC
.	TRBD1	TRBJ2-3	TRBV28	13	CASSQGATDTQYF	TGTGCCAGCAGTCAGGGGGCGACAGATACGCAGTATTTT
.	.	TRBJ2-7	TRBV29-1	13	CSVERTRNGEQYF	TGCAGCGTTGAACGAACTAGAAACGGCGAGCAGTACTTC
.	TRBD1	TRBJ2-1	TRBV13	15	CASSLGQGAYNEQFF	TGTGCCAGCAGCTTAGGACAGGGGGCCTACAATGAGCAGTTCTTC
once	TRBD1	TRBJ1-1	TRBV19	15	CASTTGGTGSTEAFF	TGTGCCAGTACCACGGGAGGGACAGGGTCCACTGAAGCTTTCTTT
once	.	TRBJ2-2	TRBV7-9	16	CASSLGAASNTGELFF	TGTGCCAGCAGCTTGGGGGCAGCATCGAACACCGGGGAGCTGTTTTTT
.	.	TRBJ2-7	TRBV7-2	14	CASSLVPGTYEQYF	TGTGCCAGCAGCTTAGTGCCAGGCACCTACGAGCAGTACTTC
.	.	TRBJ1-2	TRBV9	14	CASSQRGGFYGYTF	TGTGCCAGCAGTCAAAGGGGCGGATTCTATGGCTACACCTTC
.	TRBD1	TRBJ2-5	TRBV11-2	14	CASSLVRGQETQYF	TGTGCCAGCAGCTTAGTCAGGGGGCAAGAGACCCAGTACTTC
.	TRBD2	TRBJ2-5	TRBV7-8	15	CASNPKGTSKETQYF	TGTGCCAGCAACCCCAAAGGGACTAGTAAAGAGACCCAGTACTTC
once	.	TRBJ1-5	TRBV27	15	CASSLSGAPHQPQHF	TGTGCCAGCAGTTTATCAGGGGCGCCCCATCAGCCCCAGCATTTT
.	TRBD1	TRBJ1-5	TRBV28	15	CASSSGGNNDQPQHF	TGTGCCAGCAGTTCAGGGGGAAATAACGATCAGCCCCAGCATTTT
.	TRBD1	TRBJ1-5	TRBV7-8	14	CASSLNRGREPQHF	TGTGCCAGCAGCTTAAACAGGGGAAGGGAGCCCCAGCATTTT
.	TRBD1	TRBJ1-2	TRBV28	14	CASSATGTGVGYTF	TGTGCCAGCAGTGCCACCGGGACAGGGGTTGGCTACACCTTC
.	TRBD2	TRBJ2-7	TRBV5-4	13	CASSLPSGSEQYF	TGTGCCAGCAGCTTGCCTAGCGGGAGCGAGCAGTACTTC
.	.	TRBJ2-1	TRBV13	15	CASSLIRSSYNEQFF	TGTGCCAGCAGCTTAATCCGGAGCTCCTACAATGAGCAGTTCTTC
.	.	TRBJ2-7	TRBV6-5	13	CASSYVRGREQYF	TGTGCCAGCAGTTACGTTCGAGGGCGGGAGCAGTACTTC
.	.	TRBJ2-7	TRBV5-6	15	CASSVGTPPPYEQYF	TGTGCCAGCAGCGTAGGGACTCCCCCCCCCTACGAGCAGTACTTC
.	TRBD1	TRBJ2-1	TRBV7-2	15	CASSRRDRVYNEQFF	TGTGCCAGCAGCCGCCGGGACAGGGTTTACAATGAGCAGTTCTTC
few	TRBD2	TRBJ2-1	TRBV5-1	15	CASSYTSGSPNEQFF	TGCGCCAGCAGCTATACTAGCGGGAGTCCCAATGAGCAGTTCTTC
.	.	TRBJ2-5	TRBV5-1	13	CASSTGPRETQYF	TGCGCCAGCAGCACTGGGCCGCGAGAGACCCAGTACTTC
few	TRBD2	TRBJ2-7	TRBV10-1	15	CASSGGLAGRYEQYF	TGCGCCAGCAGTGGGGGACTAGCGGGGCGCTACGAGCAGTACTTC
.	.	TRBJ2-7	TRBV19	14	CASSTSLADYEQYF	TGTGCCAGTAGTACTTCATTAGCGGACTACGAGCAGTACTTC
.	.	TRBJ2-2	TRBV27	17	CASSPMPGRPNTGELFF	TGTGCCAGCAGTCCAATGCCCGGGAGACCTAACACCGGGGAGCTGTTTTTT
.	.	TRBJ2-1	TRBV10-2	16	CASSGRAGQSNNEQFF	TGCGCCAGCAGTGGGCGTGCGGGACAGTCCAACAATGAGCAGTTCTTC
.	.	TRBJ1-4	TRBV5-1	14	CASSPTERNEKLFF	TGCGCCAGCAGCCCGACAGAGCGTAATGAAAAACTGTTTTTT
.	.	TRBJ2-7	TRBV5-5	14	CASSLSAVSYEQYF	TGTGCCAGCAGCTTGTCTGCAGTCTCCTACGAGCAGTACTTC
.	.	TRBJ1-5	TRBV6-2/TRBV6-3	14	CASSFDSNNQPQHF	TGTGCCAGCAGTTTCGACAGTAACAATCAGCCCCAGCATTTT
.	TRBD1	TRBJ1-2	TRBV27	16	CASSLHGDREEDGYTF	TGTGCCAGCAGTCTCCACGGGGACAGGGAGGAAGATGGCTACACCTTC
once	TRBD2	TRBJ2-1	TRBV7-6	20	CASSFSIRSSTAGDYNEQFF	TGTGCCAGCAGCTTTAGTATCCGAAGTAGTACAGCGGGGGACTACAATGAGCAGTTCTTC
.	.	TRBJ1-6	TRBV6-6	15	CASSYLGGGNSPLHF	TGTGCCAGCAGCTACTTGGGGGGTGGCAATTCACCCCTCCACTTT
.	.	TRBJ2-3	TRBV15	15	CASSPGTGTLDTQYF	TGTGCCAGTTCGCCGGGGACTGGGACGTTGGATACGCAGTATTTT
.	TRBD2	TRBJ2-3	TRBV7-2	14	CASSLGLAPDTQYF	TGTGCCAGCAGCCTGGGACTAGCCCCAGATACGCAGTATTTT
.	.	TRBJ2-7	TRBV23-1	15	CATTRRDSLTYEQYF	TGCGCCACCACCCGGCGGGACAGTCTTACCTACGAGCAGTACTTC
many	.	TRBJ2-6	TRBV2	15	CAREPGSSGANVLTF	TGTGCCAGAGAGCCGGGAAGCTCTGGGGCCAACGTCCTGACTTTC